Listed here are 17 T cell receptor beta chains from one sample, sequenced in a study of identifying expanded T cells in peripheral blood. Profiling relied on immunoSEQ multiplex PCR, and the TCRdb table lists in-frame clones only, not all of them. The sample contains 84,000 or so clones, about 91% of which appear only once. The source material was blood. The receptor set was obtained from a person aged 18 to 75 in good health.

This chain uses TRBV9 with TRBJ1-1; D is unclear. The CDR3 runs 14 residues. The germline CDR1 and CDR2 sequences are SGDLS and YYNGEE. Trimming removed 0 bases at V and 1 base at J, with 7 bases between. CDR3 sequence: CASSVAGRNTEAFF. The CDR3 DNA reads as TGTGCCAGCAGCGTAGCGGGTAGGAACACTGAAGCTTTCTTT.

The chain links TRBV7-6 to TRBJ2-1; D may match TRBD1 or TRBD2 (5 bases each). Germline loops: CDR1 SGHVS, CDR2 FNYEAQ. This CDR3 has 15 residues. With 5 bases removed from V and 8 bases from J, the gap between germline ends came to 19 bases. The CDR3 DNA follows: TGTGCCAGCAGCCCGTCTGGGACGGCAAGCCATGAGCAGTTCTTC. This encodes CASSPSGTASHEQFF.

The rearrangement joins TRBV4-1 to TRBJ2-4; 8 nucleotides line up with TRBD2. Trimming at V came to 4 bases and at J to 5 bases, leaving 1 base not matched to a gene. The CDR3 has 13 amino acids. The V gene's germline CDR1 is MGHRA and CDR2 YSYEKL. As DNA, the CDR3 is TGCGCCAGCAGCCTCGGGGGGGAAAACATTCAGTACTTC. It yields the protein CASSLGGENIQYF.

The gene calls are TRBV7-3 and TRBJ2-1; possibly TRBD1 for D (8 bases). The CDR3 has 16 residues. Germline V CDR1 and CDR2: SGHTA, FQGTGA. V was cut by 2 bases and J by 8 bases, with 19 bases left in between. The CDR3 DNA reads TGTGCCAGCAGCTTAGCCCCTTGGACAGGGAGGGATGAGCAGTTCTTC. Its translation: CASSLAPWTGRDEQFF.

V usage is TRBV6-6 and J usage is TRBJ1-1; the D gene is possibly TRBD1 (6 bases). CDR3 length: 14 amino acids. V was clipped by 0 bases and J by 7 bases, with 12 bases between them. CDR1 is MNHNY and CDR2 is SVGAGI in the germline V gene (reference sequence). The CDR3 is CASSYSLGGLEAFF. CDR3 coding DNA: TGTGCCAGCAGTTACTCTTTGGGGGGCCTTGAAGCTTTCTTT.

The V gene is TRBV7-2, the J gene TRBJ2-5; D is unclear. V was cut by 5 bases and J by 4 bases, with 11 bases left in between. The length of the CDR3 is 13 residues. The V gene's germline CDR1 is SGHTA and CDR2 FQGNSA. CDR3: CASSPRPIETQYF. In DNA form, the CDR3 reads TGTGCCAGCAGCCCCCGCCCTATAGAGACCCAGTACTTC. The full variable domain, with the rest looked up from reference TRBV7-2 and TRBJ2-5, is GAGVSQSPSNKVTEKGKDVELRCDPISGHTALYWYRQSLGQGLEFLIYFQGNSAPDKSGLPSDRFSAERTGGSVSTLTIQRTQQEDSAVYLCASSPRPIETQYFGPGTRLLVL.

The chain recombines TRBV5-4 with TRBJ2-7, with 10 bases matching TRBD2. CDR1 is SGHNT and CDR2 is YYREEE in the germline V gene (reference sequence). The CDR3 has 14 amino acids. Trimming removed 4 bases from V and 0 bases from J; junction bases left unmatched: 1. The DNA of the CDR3 is TGTGCCAGCAGCAGGACTAGCGGCTCCTACGAGCAGTACTTC. It is translated as CASSRTSGSYEQYF.

Relative to its sample, this clone is medium-sized. The chain uses TRBV5-1 and TRBJ1-3; 8 bases are shared with TRBD1. CDR3 length: 17 amino acids. Germline CDR1 is SGHRS and CDR2 is YFSETQ. Trimming removed 4 bases from V and 1 base from J; junction bases left unmatched: 10. This CDR3 is CASSQQQGGTSGNTIYF. The CDR3 DNA sequence: TGCGCCAGCAGCCAACAACAGGGGGGGACTTCTGGAAACACCATATATTTT.

The V and J genes are TRBV30 and TRBJ2-1; no firm D call. CDR1 and CDR2 (germline): GTSNPN, SVGIG (reference sequence). The CDR3 is made up of 13 amino acids. V lost 2 bases and J lost 5, with 10 bases in between. CDR3 sequence: CAWSIGPDNEQFF. CDR3 nucleotides: TGTGCCTGGAGTATCGGGCCAGACAATGAGCAGTTCTTC.

The V and J genes are TRBV7-9 and TRBJ1-4; weak D call: TRBD1 (6 bases). The CDR3 loop spans 14 amino acids. Germline values: CDR1 SEHNR, CDR2 FQNEAQ (reference sequence). Trimming left V 2 bases short and J 10 bases short, with 14 bases between. The CDR3 sequence is CASSLPVEGGKLFF. The CDR3 DNA reads as TGTGCCAGCAGCTTACCCGTTGAAGGGGGAAAACTGTTTTTT.

The CDR3 nucleotides are TGTGCCAGCAGTCCTAACCCCGGGGACTATGGCTACACCTTC. Amino acid sequence: CASSPNPGDYGYTF. The V and J genes are TRBV27 and TRBJ1-2; the D is unclear. The ends were cut back, 5 bases at V and 3 bases at J, with 13 bases in the middle. CDR1 is MNHEY and CDR2 is SMNVEV in the germline V gene (reference sequence). The CDR3 length is 14 residues.

V gene TRBV6-5 combines with J gene TRBJ1-1; no clear D. CDR1 and CDR2 from the germline V gene are MNHEY and SVGAGI. V lost 8 bases and J 2 bases, leaving 12 bases between the germline ends. This CDR3 comprises 13 residues. The CDR3 sequence is CASLRSINTEAFF. CDR3 in DNA: TGTGCCAGCTTGCGTAGTATAAACACTGAAGCTTTCTTT.

This clone appeared a single time. This rearrangement joins TRBV25-1 to TRBJ1-2, with D possibly being TRBD1 (5 bases). Looked up from germline, CDR1 is MGHDK and CDR2 is SYGVNS. The V gene lost 3 bases and the J gene lost 8 bases, with 10 bases spanning the gap. The CDR3 has 12 amino acids. CDR3 DNA: TGTGCCAGCAGTGAGTTAGGGGTGGGCTACACCTTC. Its protein product is CASSELGVGYTF.

V gene TRBV27 combines with J gene TRBJ1-6; D is unclear. The CDR3 totals 13 residues. Trimming stripped 3 bases from V and 7 bases from J, with 7 bases between. In germline, CDR1 is MNHEY, CDR2 SMNVEV (reference sequence). The CDR3 DNA reads as TGTGCCAGCAGTTTTGAAGGGAATTCACCCCTCCACTTT. Amino acids: CASSFEGNSPLHF.

Notes on this clone: A read error may be the cause here, since a much bigger clone is one base away. At the DNA level, this CDR3 is encoded by other sequences in the same sample as well. The rearrangement joins TRBV25-1 to TRBJ2-3, with 7 bases lining up with TRBD1. Germline CDR1 reads MGHDK; CDR2 reads SYGVNS. The V gene end was trimmed by 2 bases and the J gene end by 3 bases; junction bases not matched to a gene: 5. CDR3 size: 15 residues. The CDR3 nucleotides read TGTGCCAGCAGTGAAAGGAGACAGGGTACAGATACGCAGTATTTT. It specifies CASSERRQGTDTQYF.

This clone was counted a single time. The genes are TRBV6-5 and TRBJ1-4, with 8 bases matching TRBD1. The junction had 7 bases not matched to a gene; V was cut back by 4 bases and J by 6 bases. CDR1 is MNHEY and CDR2 is SVGAGI in the germline V gene. The CDR3 is 15 amino acids. CDR3 region: CASSSHRGSDEKLFF. CDR3 DNA: TGTGCCAGCAGTTCTCACAGGGGGTCGGATGAAAAACTGTTTTTT.

The chain carries TRBV7-2 and TRBJ2-3, with TRBD1 matching 9 bases. With V trimmed by 4 bases and J by 7 bases, 3 bases remained unmatched. The length of the CDR3 is 13 residues. Germline V CDR1 and CDR2: SGHTA, FQGNSA. CDR3 DNA sequence: TGTGCCAGCAGCTCGGGACAGGGAAATACGCAGTATTTT. This sequence encodes CASSSGQGNTQYF. The variable domain in full, completed from reference TRBV7-2 and TRBJ2-3, reads GAGVSQSPSNKVTEKGKDVELRCDPISGHTALYWYRQSLGQGLEFLIYFQGNSAPDKSGLPSDRFSAERTGGSVSTLTIQRTQQEDSAVYLCASSSGQGNTQYFGPGTRLTVL.